This TCR beta chain was captured by sequencing in a study of cytomegalovirus exposure and HLA in healthy donors. Study-level results: Researchers counted 180 or so TCR beta chains as cytomegalovirus-associated. Diagnosis of cytomegalovirus status made by the classifier reportedly showed high specificity and sensitivity.

Note on this clone: The antigen remains undetermined.

Measured with immunoSEQ multiplex PCR; TCRdb has only the in-frame clones, and not every one. The sample contains 150,000 to 180,000 clones, about 82% of which appear only once. This CDR3 is built from 17 residues. Trimming stripped 2 bases from V and 0 bases from J, with 16 bases between. Germline V gene sequence: CDR1 SGHAT, CDR2 FQNNGV. The rearrangement links TRBV11-2 to TRBJ1-1; D not resolved. This receptor was taken from a human donor in good health. The sequencing input was PBMCs. The CDR3 region has the DNA TGTGCCAGCAGCTTATTTCCCAACCTAGTCCTGAACACTGAAGCTTTCTTT. Its protein is CASSLFPNLVLNTEAFF.